These 27 T cell receptor beta chains originate from one sample sequenced in a study of blood T cells in healthy people across ages. Then a second PCR, running about 6 to 12 cycles, was carried out with a sample-barcoded 5' primer and a J-beta primer mix. MiXCR, applied by TCRdb to the 5' RACE reads, yields one record per CDR3 protein. The data contain about 780,000 distinct CDR3 sequences, around half of them seen just once; the ten biggest clones take up about a sixth. The sequenced sample consisted of blood. Receptors were obtained from a man aged 80 or over in good health.

The chain joins TRBV13 to TRBJ2-5; D might be TRBD2 (7 bases). CDR1 and CDR2 (germline): PRHDT, FYEKMQ (reference sequence). The CDR3 runs to 16 residues. V lost 5 bases, J lost 4 bases, and 20 bases lay in between. CDR3 sequence: CASSRVVGGRGETQYF. The CDR3 nucleotides read TGTGCCAGCAGCCGCGTGGTCGGGGGGCGAGGAGAGACCCAGTACTTC.

This rearrangement joins TRBV29-1 to TRBJ2-1, with TRBD1 matching 11 bases. The CDR3 sequence is 14 residues long. With V trimmed by 7 bases and J by 6 bases, 8 bases remained unmatched. Germline loops: CDR1 SQVTM, CDR2 ANQGSEA. The CDR3 sequence: CSGSTGTGGNEQFF. The CDR3 nucleotides read TGCAGCGGATCAACCGGGACAGGGGGCAATGAGCAGTTCTTC.

Concerning this clonotype itself: An end of the junction does not agree with germline; a read error may underlie this. The V gene is TRBV7-6, the J gene TRBJ2-3, with no clear D. The germline CDR1 and CDR2 sequences are SGHVS and FNYEAQ. CDR3 length: 14 residues. Here the CDR3 DNA reads TGTGCCGGCAGCTATAACTACTACACAGATACGCAGTATTTT. This codes for CAGSYNYYTDTQYF.

This clonotype was counted a few times. The chain joins TRBV29-1 to TRBJ2-3, with D possibly TRBD2 on 6 matching bases. The CDR3 has 15 residues. V lost 4 bases and J 2 bases, leaving 16 bases between the germline ends. Germline values: CDR1 SQVTM, CDR2 ANQGSEA. CDR3 protein: CSVGQGLRNTDTQYF. The CDR3 nucleotides are TGCAGCGTTGGTCAGGGACTCCGAAACACAGATACGCAGTATTTT.

The rearrangement uses TRBV11-2 and TRBJ2-1, with TRBD2 matching 7 bases. The germline V gene has CDR1 SGHAT and CDR2 FQNNGV. The CDR3 is made up of 15 amino acids. The V segment lost 1 base and the J segment 4 bases; nucleotides outside the gene matches: 4. The CDR3 protein is CASSLVTSVYNEQFF. CDR3 in DNA: TGTGCCAGCAGCTTAGTCACTAGCGTTTACAATGAGCAGTTCTTC.

The chain links TRBV5-1 to TRBJ2-5; TRBD2 matches 8 bases. Near its end, the DNA agrees better with TRBJ2-7, so the J call may be wrong. This CDR3 is 14 amino acids long. CDR1 is SGHRS, CDR2 YFSETQ, per germline. The CDR3: CAGPGREGRYEQYF. As DNA, the CDR3 is TGCGCCGGACCGGGACGGGAGGGCAGGTACGAGCAGTACTTC.

A few counts support this clonotype. The rearrangement links TRBV24-1 to TRBJ2-5; a possible D gene is TRBD1 (6 bases). The end of the DNA is better explained by TRBJ2-7, so the J call may be wrong. CDR3 size: 12 residues. The germline gives CDR1 KGHDR, CDR2 SFDVKD. The DNA of the CDR3 is TGTGCCACCAGTGATCCAGGGGCCGAGCAGTACTTC. This encodes CATSDPGAEQYF.

This clonotype has just a few counts. The chain couples TRBV7-8 to TRBJ1-1, with D tentatively TRBD1 (5 bases). This CDR3 contains 14 residues. The germline V gene has CDR1 SGHVS and CDR2 FQNEAQ. V was shortened by 1 base and J by 11 bases, with 17 bases between the two germline ends. Here the CDR3 reads CASSLGDLVFGAFF. The CDR3 nucleotides read TGTGCCAGCAGCTTAGGGGACCTTGTTTTCGGGGCTTTCTTT.

This clonotype was found once. V usage is TRBV29-1 and J usage is TRBJ2-5; tentative D call: TRBD1 (6 bases). V shed 1 base and J shed 6 bases, with 12 bases lying between them. This CDR3 comprises 13 residues. Germline V CDR1 and CDR2: SQVTM, ANQGSEA. The CDR3 is CSVEGGGTKTQYF. CDR3 coding DNA: TGCAGCGTTGAAGGGGGTGGGACAAAGACCCAGTACTTC.

This clonotype was observed a few times. This chain links TRBV7-3 with TRBJ2-7; a weak D match, TRBD2 (6 bases). CDR3 length: 17 residues. CDR1 is SGHTA and CDR2 is FQGTGA in the germline V gene. The V gene lost 1 base and the J gene lost 3 bases, with 19 bases spanning the gap. CDR3: CASSLIRRASWHYEQYF. CDR3 DNA: TGTGCCAGCAGCTTAATCCGGAGGGCTAGCTGGCACTACGAGCAGTACTTC.

V usage is TRBV6-8 and J usage is TRBJ2-3, with D possibly called TRBD1 or TRBD2 (5 bases each). CDR1 MNHGY and CDR2 SAAAGT come from the germline V gene. The V end was cut by 8 bases, the J end by 11 bases, with 11 bases between. This CDR3 contains 10 residues. The CDR3 nucleotides are TGTGCCAGCGTCGGGGCGGGGCAGTATTTT. Protein sequence: CASVGAGQYF.

This clonotype has only a few counts. The V gene is TRBV5-1, the J gene TRBJ2-3, with 10 bases identical to TRBD1. This CDR3 is built from 15 residues. CDR1 SGHRS and CDR2 YFSETQ come from the germline V gene. V was clipped by 5 bases and J by 1 base; unmatched bases: 4. CDR3 bases: TGCGCCAGCAGTACCGGGACAGGGGGCACAGATACGCAGTATTTT. It translates to CASSTGTGGTDTQYF. Looking up the rest from reference TRBV5-1 and TRBJ2-3 gives the full variable domain: KAGVTQTPRYLIKTRGQQVTLSCSPISGHRSVSWYQQTPGQGLQFLFEYFSETQRNKGNFPGRFSGRQFSNSRSEMNVSTLELGDSALYLCASSTGTGGTDTQYFGPGTRLTVL.

This clonotype occurred once. The chain links TRBV3-1 to TRBJ2-7; TRBD2 might be the D (5 bases). Near its end, the DNA agrees better with TRBJ2-4, so the J call may be wrong. Per the germline V gene, CDR1 is LGHDT and CDR2 is YNNKEL (reference sequence). The CDR3 is 16 residues long. CDR3 coding DNA: TGTGCCAGCAGCCAAGATGATGGGGAGACGGGAAACATTCAGTACTTC. Its protein product is CASSQDDGETGNIQYF.

This clonotype was counted only a few times. The chain recombines TRBV12-3 or TRBV12-4 with TRBJ1-2; a weak D match, TRBD1 (5 bases). The CDR3 covers 13 residues. V was pared by 1 base and J by 7 bases, with 10 bases between. CDR3: CASSLDRWSGYTF. CDR3 nucleotides: TGTGCCAGCAGTTTAGACAGGTGGAGTGGCTACACCTTC.

The CDR3 nucleotides read TGTGCCAGCAGCCCACAAACCGGGCCCCCCGATGAGCAGTTCTTC. Translated: CASSPQTGPPDEQFF. V is TRBV11-1 and J is TRBJ2-1; D remains ambiguous. V gave up 5 bases and J gave up 8 bases, with 19 bases separating them. CDR1 and CDR2 from the germline V gene are SGHAT and FQDESV (reference sequence). This CDR3 contains 15 residues.

The chain employs TRBV20-1 and TRBJ2-5, with D perhaps matching TRBD2 (5 bases). In germline, CDR1 is DFQATT, CDR2 SNEGSKA (reference sequence). V lost 1 base and J lost 3, with 15 bases in between. The CDR3 runs 15 residues. The CDR3, as DNA: TGCAGTGCTAGAGTAGAAGTGACGGGGAAAGAGACCCAGTACTTC. Protein sequence: CSARVEVTGKETQYF.

V usage is TRBV5-1 and J usage is TRBJ2-7; 8 bases fit TRBD1. After removal of 3 bases from V and 5 bases from J, the junction contained 4 bases not matched to a gene. The germline V gene encodes CDR1 SGHRS and CDR2 YFSETQ. The CDR3 extends over 13 amino acids. The CDR3: CASSWTGMNEQYF. For the CDR3, the DNA is TGCGCCAGCAGCTGGACAGGGATGAACGAGCAGTACTTC.

This clonotype came up a few times. The V gene is TRBV10-3, the J gene TRBJ2-1; D is ambiguous. Trimming left V 2 bases short and J 0 bases short, with 8 bases between. The germline V gene has CDR1 ENHRY and CDR2 SYGVKD. The CDR3 is made up of 15 amino acids. The DNA of the CDR3 is TGTGCCATCAGTGAGGGGGTAAGCTCCTACAATGAGCAGTTCTTC. This gives the protein CAISEGVSSYNEQFF.

The CDR3 reads CSARGGDRDTEAFF. CDR3 bases: TGCAGTGCTAGAGGCGGGGACAGAGACACTGAAGCTTTCTTT. The chain has TRBV20-1 and TRBJ1-1; 7 bases map to TRBD1. The ends lost 1 base at V and 3 bases at J; junction bases unmatched: 5. The CDR3 totals 14 residues. CDR1 is DFQATT, CDR2 SNEGSKA, per germline (reference sequence).

This sequence joins TRBV6-6 and TRBJ2-5, with 10 positions matching TRBD2. J gave up 5 bases and V 6 bases, and 6 bases lay outside the gene matches. CDR3 size: 14 residues. Germline values: CDR1 MNHNY, CDR2 SVGAGI (reference sequence). DNA for the CDR3: TGTGCCAGCAGCCTCCCAGCGGGAGGGGAGACCCAGTACTTC. Translating it yields CASSLPAGGETQYF.

V usage is TRBV12-3 or TRBV12-4 and J usage is TRBJ2-2; D could derive from TRBD1 or TRBD2 (5 bases each). CDR3 size: 17 residues. V was trimmed by 4 bases and J by 1 base, leaving 16 bases between them. CDR3 loop: CASSSSFGTENTGELFF. CDR3 coding DNA: TGTGCCAGCAGTTCATCCTTTGGGACGGAGAACACCGGGGAGCTGTTTTTT.

This chain connects TRBV6-5 to TRBJ2-4; a possible D gene is TRBD1 (6 bases). With 2 bases removed from V and 9 bases from J, the gap between germline ends came to 11 bases. Germline V gene sequence: CDR1 MNHEY, CDR2 SVGAGI. The CDR3 is made up of 13 amino acids. Written as DNA, the CDR3 is TGTGCCAGCAGTTACGTGGCAGGGGCCATTCAGTACTTC. Encoded protein: CASSYVAGAIQYF.

A remark on this clonotype: Its ends do not fully match the called genes, so a read error is possible. This chain links TRBV29-1 with TRBJ2-3; TRBD1 matches 8 bases. Germline CDR1 is SQVTM and CDR2 is ANQGSEA. CDR3 length equals 13 residues. CDR3 sequence reads: CSTWTGTGDTRYF. CDR3 sequence (DNA): TGCAGCACTTGGACAGGGACAGGAGATACGCGGTATTTT.

The table lists this clonotype with a few counts. The rearrangement links TRBV5-1 to TRBJ2-1; D possibly corresponds to TRBD2 (6 bases). Germline V lookup: CDR1 SGHRS, CDR2 YFSETQ. Trimming cost V 4 bases and J 4 bases, with 15 bases left between them. This CDR3 is 15 amino acids long. The CDR3 sequence is CASSPTSRSYNEQFF. CDR3 in DNA: TGCGCCAGCAGCCCAACTAGCAGATCTTACAATGAGCAGTTCTTC.

This clonotype came up a few times. The V and J genes are TRBV20-1 and TRBJ2-5, with 10 nucleotides matching TRBD1. The germline CDR1 and CDR2 sequences are DFQATT and SNEGSKA (reference sequence). This CDR3 has 13 amino acids. V trimming: 5 bases; J trimming: 4 bases; junction bases outside the gene matches: 4. This CDR3 reads CSAYDRGRETQYF. The CDR3 bases are TGCAGTGCTTACGACAGGGGGCGAGAGACCCAGTACTTC.

This chain links TRBV20-1 with TRBJ2-3; D is ambiguous. Germline-derived CDR1 and CDR2 are DFQATT and SNEGSKA (reference sequence). V lost 2 bases and J lost 4, with 7 bases in between. The CDR3 runs to 12 residues. CDR3 sequence reads: CSARIPPDTQYF. The CDR3 DNA sequence: TGCAGTGCTAGAATTCCCCCAGATACGCAGTATTTT.

For this clonotype: Sequence at one end of the junction differs from germline and may be a read error. The chain recombines TRBV20-1 with TRBJ2-3; the match to TRBD1 covers 7 bases. The CDR3 covers 13 residues. The germline CDR1 and CDR2 sequences are DFQATT and SNEGSKA (reference sequence). The DNA for the CDR3 is TGCAGTGCTAGAGCCATGGGGACAGATACGCGGTATTTT. Translation: CSARAMGTDTRYF.